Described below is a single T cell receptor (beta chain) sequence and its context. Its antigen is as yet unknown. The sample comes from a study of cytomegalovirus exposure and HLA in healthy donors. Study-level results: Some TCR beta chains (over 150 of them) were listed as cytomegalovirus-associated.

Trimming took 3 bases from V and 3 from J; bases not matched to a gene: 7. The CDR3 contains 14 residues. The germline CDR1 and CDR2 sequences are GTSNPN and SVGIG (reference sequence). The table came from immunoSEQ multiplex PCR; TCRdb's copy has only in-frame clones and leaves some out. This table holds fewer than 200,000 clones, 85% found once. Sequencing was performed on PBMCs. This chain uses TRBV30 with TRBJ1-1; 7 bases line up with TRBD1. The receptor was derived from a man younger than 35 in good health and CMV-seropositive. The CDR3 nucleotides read TGTGCCTGGAGCCCGACAGGGATTTACACTGAAGCTTTCTTT. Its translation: CAWSPTGIYTEAFF. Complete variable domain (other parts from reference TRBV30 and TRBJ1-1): SQTIHQWPATLVQPVGSPLSLECTVEGTSNPNLYWYRQAAGRGLQLLFYSVGIGQISSEVPQNLSASRPQDRQFILSSKKLLLSDSGFYLCAWSPTGIYTEAFFGQGTRLTVV.